A single sample is the source of the 3 T cell receptor beta chains below, sequenced in a study of blood T cell repertoires in COVID-19. The table came from immunoSEQ multiplex PCR; TCRdb's copy has only in-frame clones and leaves some out. The sample lists some 120,000 clones; roughly 79% were seen once. The sample consisted of peripheral blood. Receptor source: a human donor in a cohort sampled during active COVID-19.

V usage is TRBV9 and J usage is TRBJ1-6, with 7 bases fitting TRBD1. The CDR3 sequence is 16 residues long. Germline V gene sequence: CDR1 SGDLS, CDR2 YYNGEE. Trimming at V came to 3 bases and at J to 6 bases, leaving 9 bases not matched to a gene. The CDR3 DNA follows: TGTGCCAGCAGCGCCAATCCAGGGGGATCTAATTCACCCCTCCACTTT. Translation gives CASSANPGGSNSPLHF.

J is TRBJ2-5 and V is TRBV6-4; 8 bases agree with TRBD2. Germline V lookup: CDR1 MRHNA, CDR2 SNTAGT. The J segment lost 5 bases and the V segment lost 0 bases, leaving 11 bases of the junction unmatched. The CDR3 covers 17 residues. The CDR3 region has the DNA TGTGCCAGCAGTGACTCCGGCGGGAGGAGGGGTGTGGAGACCCAGTACTTC. It specifies CASSDSGGRRGVETQYF.

The V gene is TRBV21-1, the J gene TRBJ1-2; the table's D gene call, TRBD1, was not cross checked with the DNA. TRBV21-1 represents a pseudogene. This CDR3 is built from 16 residues. The DNA for the CDR3 is TGTGCCAGCAGCAAAGGGGCTCGACAGTATAACTATGGCTACACCTTC. Protein product: CASSKGARQYNYGYTF.